Following are 9 T cell receptor beta chains from one sample sequenced in a study of control samples from healthy donors and cancer patients. Only in-frame clones appear in the TCRdb table, and some are missing; sequencing was by immunoSEQ multiplex PCR. The sample has 200,000 or so clones, about 93% seen once. Specimen: blood. The receptors come from a man aged 45-65 years in good health.

V usage is TRBV14 and J usage is TRBJ1-2, with D uncertain. The germline V gene has CDR1 SGHDN and CDR2 FVKESK. Trimming removed 0 bases from V and 5 bases from J, with 7 bases in between. The CDR3 is 13 residues long. CDR3 sequence reads: CASSQELGYGYTF. CDR3 DNA sequence: TGTGCCAGCAGCCAAGAACTAGGGTATGGCTACACCTTC.

The chain has TRBV28 and TRBJ1-1; D remains unclear. CDR3 length equals 13 residues. Germline V lookup: CDR1 MDHEN, CDR2 SYDVKM. V was trimmed by 3 bases and J by 1 base, leaving 6 bases between them. CDR3 coding DNA: TGTGCCAGCAGTTTCGCAGAGAACACTGAAGCTTTCTTT. Its translation is CASSFAENTEAFF.

The chain has TRBV6-2 or TRBV6-3 and TRBJ1-5; TRBD1 aligns across 9 bases. The trim removed 2 bases at V and 1 base at J, leaving 3 bases unmatched. This CDR3 is 16 amino acids long. Germline-derived CDR1 and CDR2 are MNHEY and SVGEGT. The CDR3 is CASSYADRGSNQPQHF. CDR3 nucleotide sequence: TGTGCCAGCAGTTACGCGGACAGGGGAAGCAATCAGCCCCAGCATTTT.

The V and J genes are TRBV7-2 and TRBJ2-3, with 10 nucleotides matching TRBD2. The germline V gene has CDR1 SGHTA and CDR2 FQGNSA. CDR3 length: 16 residues. V lost 2 bases and J lost 5; bases outside the gene matches: 7. In nucleotides, the CDR3 is TGTGCCAGCAGCTTATCATCGGGACTAGCGAGAGATACGCAGTATTTT. This sequence encodes CASSLSSGLARDTQYF.

This clone was detected only once. This chain connects TRBV4-1 to TRBJ1-1; 8 nucleotides line up with TRBD1. The CDR3 runs to 14 residues. Trimming took 5 bases from V and 5 from J; bases not matched to a gene: 7. Germline assignment: CDR1 MGHRA and CDR2 YSYEKL. The CDR3 protein is CASSERQGRTEAFF. The CDR3 DNA follows: TGCGCCAGCAGCGAGAGACAGGGGCGTACTGAAGCTTTCTTT.

V is TRBV6-2 or TRBV6-3 and J is TRBJ1-6, with 7 bases fitting TRBD1. The CDR3 consists of 15 residues. CDR1 is MNHEY, CDR2 SVGEGT, per germline. Germline trimming cut 3 bases from V and 9 bases from J; bases unmatched to any gene: 8. The CDR3 DNA reads TGTGCCAGCAGTTATCTGACAGGGTCCTCTTCACCCCTCCACTTT. It is translated as CASSYLTGSSSPLHF.

This sequence joins TRBV28 and TRBJ1-2; D gene uncertain. With 4 bases removed from V and 6 bases from J, the gap between germline ends came to 12 bases. The CDR3 has 13 residues. CDR1 is MDHEN, CDR2 SYDVKM, per germline. CDR3 nucleotide sequence: TGTGCCAGCAGTTCAATGGGTTTGGATGGCTACACCTTC. It is translated as CASSSMGLDGYTF.

In this sample, this clone turned up a few times. The rearrangement joins TRBV9 to TRBJ2-1; 7 bases are shared with TRBD1. The CDR3 is made up of 16 amino acids. V lost 5 bases, J lost 1 base, and 9 bases stayed unmatched. Germline V CDR1 and CDR2: SGDLS, YYNGEE. The CDR3 DNA reads as TGTGCCAGCAGTAGAGAAGGGGGCGGATCCTACAATGAGCAGTTCTTC. It encodes CASSREGGGSYNEQFF.

J is TRBJ1-3 and V is TRBV7-2, with a weak D call TRBD1 (5 bases). Germline V gives CDR1 SGHTA, CDR2 FQGNSA. The V end was cut by 2 bases, the J end by 0 bases, with 8 bases between. The CDR3 length is 15 residues. The CDR3 bases are TGTGCCAGCAGCTTACAGGGACCCTCTGGAAACACCATATATTTT. Its protein product is CASSLQGPSGNTIYF.